These 20 T cell receptor beta chains share one sample of origin, sequenced in a study of memory CD4+ T cells and cytomegalovirus serostatus. Single viable CD3+CD4+CD8-CD45RO+ cells were sorted as the memory CD4+ T cells. Sequenced by immunoSEQ multiplex PCR; TCRdb stores in-frame clones only, minus some. The sample records tens of thousands of clones, approximately 80% being singletons. Source material: memory CD4+ T cells from blood. The receptor source for this set is an adult in good health and CMV-seropositive.

The chain recombines TRBV19 with TRBJ1-4, with D possibly being TRBD1 (6 bases). Looked up from germline, CDR1 is LNHDA and CDR2 is SQIVND (reference sequence). V was shortened by 8 bases and J by 4 bases, with 17 bases between the two germline ends. The CDR3 totals 15 residues. This chain's CDR3 is CASSTKTGLNEKLFF. The CDR3 coding sequence is TGTGCCAGTTCGACAAAGACAGGCCTTAATGAAAAACTGTTTTTT.

CDR3 sequence: CASKRDRGRDTQYF. CDR3 sequence (DNA): TGTGCCAGCAAGCGGGACAGGGGGCGAGATACGCAGTATTTT. V and J are TRBV27 and TRBJ2-3; 12 positions agree with TRBD1. Germline CDR1 and CDR2: MNHEY and SMNVEV (reference sequence). This CDR3 contains 14 residues. Germline trimming cut 7 bases from V and 5 bases from J; bases unmatched to any gene: 4.

There are a few counts of this clone. V is TRBV6-5 and J is TRBJ1-5, with D possibly being TRBD1 (5 bases). CDR1 and CDR2 from the germline V gene are MNHEY and SVGAGI. This CDR3 is built from 13 residues. Trimming removed 2 bases from V and 7 bases from J, with 9 bases in between. DNA for the CDR3: TGTGCCAGCAGTTACGGGGGGGGGCAGCCCCAGCATTTT. The encoded protein is CASSYGGGQPQHF.

The J gene is TRBJ2-1, the V gene TRBV15, with 10 positions matching TRBD1. The CDR3 totals 15 residues. CDR1 is LNHNV, CDR2 YYDKDF, per germline (reference sequence). Losses at the gene ends were 0 bases for V and 6 bases for J; bases not matched to a gene: 2. The chain's CDR3 is CATSREGQGGNEQFF. The CDR3 bases are TGTGCCACCAGCAGAGAAGGACAGGGGGGCAATGAGCAGTTCTTC.

The chain combines TRBV6-5 with TRBJ1-2; 7 bases map to TRBD1. The CDR3 is made up of 15 amino acids. V was pared by 4 bases and J by 8 bases, with 13 bases of the junction left unmatched. The germline gives CDR1 MNHEY, CDR2 SVGAGI. The CDR3 DNA reads as TGTGCCAGCAGTTCGGACAGGAGAGGTTCCTCGGGCTACACCTTC. It yields the protein CASSSDRRGSSGYTF.

The chain combines TRBV30 with TRBJ2-2; D ambiguous. Germline lookup yields CDR1 GTSNPN and CDR2 SVGIG (reference sequence). V was pared by 1 base and J by 3 bases, with 9 bases between. This CDR3 is 14 amino acids long. In DNA form, the CDR3 reads TGTGCCTGGAGTGCGTCCCCCCACACCGGGGAGCTGTTTTTT. It is translated as CAWSASPHTGELFF.

The V gene is TRBV30, the J gene TRBJ1-5; a possible D gene is TRBD1 (5 bases). CDR1 is GTSNPN and CDR2 is SVGIG in the germline V gene (reference sequence). V dropped 0 bases and J dropped 5 bases, with 14 bases sitting between them. This CDR3 comprises 15 residues. The CDR3 reads CAWSVLKGRDQPQHF. CDR3 bases: TGTGCCTGGAGTGTACTAAAGGGCAGGGATCAGCCCCAGCATTTT.

The rearrangement links TRBV7-2 to TRBJ2-1; 8 bases line up with TRBD1. Looked up from germline, CDR1 is SGHTA and CDR2 is FQGNSA. Trimming removed 4 bases from V and 9 bases from J; junction bases left unmatched: 8. The CDR3 consists of 14 residues. This CDR3 is CASSSGQDVGEQFF. As DNA, the CDR3 is TGTGCCAGCAGCTCGGGACAGGATGTAGGTGAGCAGTTCTTC.

The V call is TRBV6-1, the J call TRBJ2-2; TRBD1 matches at 9 bases. The CDR3 is 14 amino acids. Germline-derived CDR1 and CDR2 are MNHNS and SASEGT. The V gene end was trimmed by 6 bases and the J gene end by 7 bases; junction bases not matched to a gene: 6. The CDR3 here is CASSDNRGLGELFF. In nucleotides, the CDR3 is TGTGCCAGCAGCGACAACAGGGGGCTCGGGGAGCTGTTTTTT.

This sequence joins TRBV6-1 and TRBJ2-7, with 8 positions matching TRBD2. This CDR3 has 14 residues. With V trimmed by 7 bases and J by 4 bases, 9 bases remained unmatched. Germline values: CDR1 MNHNS, CDR2 SASEGT. DNA of the CDR3: TGTGCCAGCACAGGGAGCGGGGGACCATACGAGCAGTACTTC. As protein: CASTGSGGPYEQYF.

This sequence joins TRBV9 and TRBJ1-1; 9 positions agree with TRBD1. The CDR3 loop spans 17 amino acids. The germline gives CDR1 SGDLS, CDR2 YYNGEE. The ends lost 2 bases at V and 3 bases at J; junction bases unmatched: 11. This CDR3 is CASSVSAQGAEDTEAFF. CDR3 nucleotide sequence: TGTGCCAGCAGCGTCAGCGCACAGGGGGCAGAGGACACTGAAGCTTTCTTT.

This chain uses TRBV4-3 with TRBJ2-1; D is possibly TRBD2 (6 bases). The CDR3 totals 16 residues. Germline V gene sequence: CDR1 LGHNA, CDR2 YSLEER. Deletions cut 0 bases from V and 6 bases from J, with 15 bases between. The CDR3 nucleotides read TGCGCCAGCAGCCAAGAACCGGACTACCTCGGCAATGAGCAGTTCTTC. Its protein is CASSQEPDYLGNEQFF.

This sequence joins TRBV19 and TRBJ1-2, with 7 bases identical to TRBD1. CDR1 is LNHDA, CDR2 SQIVND, per germline (reference sequence). The CDR3 is made up of 13 amino acids. V was pared by 6 bases and J by 8 bases, with 9 bases of the junction left unmatched. The CDR3, as DNA: TGTGCCAGTAGAGCTACAGGGGCGGAGGGCTACACCTTC. Translation: CASRATGAEGYTF.

This chain uses TRBV29-1 with TRBJ2-7; 7 bases are shared with TRBD1. CDR3 size: 11 residues. V shed 6 bases, J shed 5 bases, and the junction held 4 bases outside the gene matches. Per germline, CDR1 SQVTM and CDR2 ANQGSEA. The CDR3 DNA sequence: TGCAGCGTGGCAGGGGGTCACGAGCAGTACTTC. It encodes CSVAGGHEQYF.

This chain uses TRBV2 with TRBJ2-1; TRBD2 aligns across 8 bases. CDR1 SNHLY and CDR2 FYNNEI come from the germline V gene. J lost 6 bases, V lost 4 bases, and 5 bases had no gene match. This CDR3 contains 14 residues. CDR3 amino acids: CASSAQREFNEQFF. The CDR3 nucleotides read TGTGCCAGCAGTGCCCAGCGGGAGTTCAATGAGCAGTTCTTC.

This clone is a singleton in its sample. The chain is built from TRBV7-8 and TRBJ1-5; D is uncertain. This CDR3 is built from 14 residues. From germline, CDR1 is SGHVS and CDR2 FQNEAQ. With 10 bases removed from V and 0 bases from J, the gap between germline ends came to 13 bases. The CDR3, as DNA: TGTGCCACCTCAGGAGGCTATAGCAATCAGCCCCAGCATTTT. This codes for CATSGGYSNQPQHF.

V is TRBV10-2 and J is TRBJ2-5; TRBD2 might be the D (5 bases). The CDR3 has 14 residues. Germline loops: CDR1 WSHSY, CDR2 SAAADI. Trimming took 4 bases from V and 5 from J, leaving 14 bases between them. The CDR3 nucleotides are TGCGCCAGCAGTGTGCTAGCAGATGGGGAGACCCAGTACTTC. It encodes CASSVLADGETQYF.

The chain combines TRBV28 with TRBJ1-2; D uncertain. Trimming left V 6 bases short and J 5 bases short, with 7 bases between. Looked up from germline, CDR1 is MDHEN and CDR2 is SYDVKM. CDR3 length: 11 residues. CDR3 residues: CASRFEYGYTF. The CDR3 DNA is TGTGCCAGCAGGTTTGAGTATGGCTACACCTTC.

The gene calls are TRBV28 and TRBJ1-1; D uncertain. The CDR3 is made up of 13 amino acids. Trimming took off 1 base at V and 1 base at J, with 4 bases between the two ends. CDR1 is MDHEN, CDR2 SYDVKM, per germline. CDR3 sequence reads: CASSLFSNTEAFF. The CDR3 DNA is TGTGCCAGCAGTTTATTTTCGAACACTGAAGCTTTCTTT.

The rearrangement joins TRBV7-9 to TRBJ2-2; no clear D gene. The ends were cut back, 1 base at V and 5 bases at J, with 5 bases in the middle. CDR3 length equals 13 residues. CDR1 and CDR2 from the germline V gene are SEHNR and FQNEAQ (reference sequence). The CDR3, as DNA: TGTGCCAGCAGCTTAGGAGGAACCGGGGAGCTGTTTTTT. This translates into CASSLGGTGELFF.